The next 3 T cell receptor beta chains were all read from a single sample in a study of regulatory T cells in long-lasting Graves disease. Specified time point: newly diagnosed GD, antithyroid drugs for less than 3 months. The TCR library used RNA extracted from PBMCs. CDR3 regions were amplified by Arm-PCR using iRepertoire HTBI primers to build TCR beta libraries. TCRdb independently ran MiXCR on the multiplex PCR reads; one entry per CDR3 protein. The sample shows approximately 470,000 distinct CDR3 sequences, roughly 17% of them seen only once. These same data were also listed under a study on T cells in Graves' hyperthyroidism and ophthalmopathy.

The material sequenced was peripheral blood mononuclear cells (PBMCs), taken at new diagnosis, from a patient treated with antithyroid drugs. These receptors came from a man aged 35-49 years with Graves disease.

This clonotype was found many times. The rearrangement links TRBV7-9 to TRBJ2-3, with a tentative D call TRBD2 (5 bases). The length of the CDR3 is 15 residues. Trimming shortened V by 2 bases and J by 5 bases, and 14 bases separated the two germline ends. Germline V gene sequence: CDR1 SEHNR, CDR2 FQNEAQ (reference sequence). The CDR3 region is CASSLFRGIGDTQYF. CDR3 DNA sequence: TGTGCCAGCAGCTTATTCCGAGGGATTGGAGATACGCAGTATTTT.

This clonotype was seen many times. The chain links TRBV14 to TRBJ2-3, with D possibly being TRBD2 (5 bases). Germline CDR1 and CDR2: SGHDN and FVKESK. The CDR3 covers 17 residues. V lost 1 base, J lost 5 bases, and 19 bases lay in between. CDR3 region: CASSQALGPGRRDTQYF. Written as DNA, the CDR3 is TGTGCCAGCAGCCAAGCCCTTGGTCCGGGGAGACGAGATACGCAGTATTTT.

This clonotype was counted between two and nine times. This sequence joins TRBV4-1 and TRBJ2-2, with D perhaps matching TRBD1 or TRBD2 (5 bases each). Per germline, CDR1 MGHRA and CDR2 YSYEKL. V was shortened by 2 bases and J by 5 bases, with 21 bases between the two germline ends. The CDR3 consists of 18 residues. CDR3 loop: CASSQPPGTSLSTGELFF. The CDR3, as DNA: TGCGCCAGCAGCCAACCGCCCGGGACGTCTCTTAGTACCGGGGAGCTGTTTTTT.